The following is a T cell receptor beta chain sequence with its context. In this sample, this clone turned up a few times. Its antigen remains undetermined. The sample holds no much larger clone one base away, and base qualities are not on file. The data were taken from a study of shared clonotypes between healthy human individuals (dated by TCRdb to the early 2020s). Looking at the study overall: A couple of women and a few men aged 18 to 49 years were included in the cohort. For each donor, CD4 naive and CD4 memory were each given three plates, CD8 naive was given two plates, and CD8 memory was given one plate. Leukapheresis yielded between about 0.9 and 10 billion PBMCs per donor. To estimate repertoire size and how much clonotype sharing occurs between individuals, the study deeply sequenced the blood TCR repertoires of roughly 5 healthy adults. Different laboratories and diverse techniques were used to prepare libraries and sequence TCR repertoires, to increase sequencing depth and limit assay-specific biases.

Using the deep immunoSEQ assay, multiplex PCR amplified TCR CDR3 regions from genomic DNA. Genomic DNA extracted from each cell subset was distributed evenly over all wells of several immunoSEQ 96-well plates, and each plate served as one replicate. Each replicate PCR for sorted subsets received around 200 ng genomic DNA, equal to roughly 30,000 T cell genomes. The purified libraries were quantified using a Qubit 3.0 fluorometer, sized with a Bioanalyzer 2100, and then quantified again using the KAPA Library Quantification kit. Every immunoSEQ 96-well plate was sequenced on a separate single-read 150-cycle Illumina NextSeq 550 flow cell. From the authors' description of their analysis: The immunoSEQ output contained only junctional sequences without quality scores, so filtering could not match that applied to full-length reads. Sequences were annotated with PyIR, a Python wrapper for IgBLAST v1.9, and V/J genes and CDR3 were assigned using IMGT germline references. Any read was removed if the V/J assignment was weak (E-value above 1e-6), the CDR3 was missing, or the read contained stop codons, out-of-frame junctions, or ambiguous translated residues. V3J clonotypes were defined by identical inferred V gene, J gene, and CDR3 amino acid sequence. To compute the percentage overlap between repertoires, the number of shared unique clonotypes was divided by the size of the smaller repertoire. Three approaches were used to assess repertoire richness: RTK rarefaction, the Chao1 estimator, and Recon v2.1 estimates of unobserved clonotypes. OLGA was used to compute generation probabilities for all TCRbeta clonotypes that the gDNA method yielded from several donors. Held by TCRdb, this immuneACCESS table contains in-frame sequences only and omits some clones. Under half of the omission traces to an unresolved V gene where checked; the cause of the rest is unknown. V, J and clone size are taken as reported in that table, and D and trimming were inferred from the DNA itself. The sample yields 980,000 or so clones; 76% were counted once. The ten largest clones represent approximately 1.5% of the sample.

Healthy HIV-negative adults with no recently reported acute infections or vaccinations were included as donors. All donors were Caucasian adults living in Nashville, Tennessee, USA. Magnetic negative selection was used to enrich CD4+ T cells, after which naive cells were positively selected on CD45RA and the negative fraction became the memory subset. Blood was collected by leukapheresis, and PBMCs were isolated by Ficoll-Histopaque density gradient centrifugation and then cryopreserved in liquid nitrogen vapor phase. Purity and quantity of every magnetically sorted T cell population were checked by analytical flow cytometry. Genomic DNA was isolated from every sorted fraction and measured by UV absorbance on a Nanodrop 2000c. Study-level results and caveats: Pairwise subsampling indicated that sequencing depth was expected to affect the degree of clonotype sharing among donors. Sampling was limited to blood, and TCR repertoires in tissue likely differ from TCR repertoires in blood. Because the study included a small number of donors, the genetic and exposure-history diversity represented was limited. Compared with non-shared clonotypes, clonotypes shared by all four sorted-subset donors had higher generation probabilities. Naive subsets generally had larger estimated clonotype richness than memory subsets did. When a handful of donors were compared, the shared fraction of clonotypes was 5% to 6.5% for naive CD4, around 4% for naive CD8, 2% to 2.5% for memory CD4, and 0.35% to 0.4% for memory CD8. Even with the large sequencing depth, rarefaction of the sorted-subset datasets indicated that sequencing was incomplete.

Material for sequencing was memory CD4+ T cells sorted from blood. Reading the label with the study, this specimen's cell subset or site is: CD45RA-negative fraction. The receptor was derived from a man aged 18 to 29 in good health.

CDR3 region: CASSLVGVNTEAFF. The DNA reads as follows: TGTGCCAGCAGCTTGGTCGGGGTGAACACTGAAGCTTTCTTT. In this chain, TRBV5-6 is recombined with TRBJ1-1; the D gene lacks a confident call. The CDR3 sequence holds 14 residues, the cysteine and phenylalanine included. CDR3 DNA only is kept here, 42 bases in frame from base 1. The germline V gene yields SGHDT for CDR1 and YYEEEE for CDR2. The trim is 0 bases for V and 0 bases for J, with a gap of 6 bases between the germline ends.